This TCR beta chain was found in a study of blood T cell repertoires in COVID-19. Original data processing: Reference gene primer amplification in the assay estimated nucleated cell counts. Sequencing used immunoSEQ multiplex PCR; TCRdb keeps in-frame clones, though not all of them. Clone size and the V and J calls come from that table; the DNA yielded D and trimming. Altogether some 200,000 clones are present, roughly four fifths being singletons, with the ten largest covering under 7.5%. The CDR3 covers 12 residues. V lost 3 bases to trimming and J lost 11 bases, with 13 bases between them. This chain connects TRBV12-3 or TRBV12-4 to TRBJ1-1; D unresolved. This receptor was obtained from a woman in her 40s with acute or convalescent COVID-19. The sequencing sample was made of peripheral blood. CDR3 sequence reads: CASSFRSTAAFF. CDR3 in DNA: TGTGCCAGCAGTTTTAGGAGCACCGCGGCTTTCTTT.